The 10 T cell receptor beta chains below come from one sample, sequenced in a study of blood T cell repertoires in COVID-19. Produced via immunoSEQ multiplex PCR; TCRdb's table is partial and in-frame only. Among roughly 320,000 clones listed, roughly nine tenths were seen once. Source material: peripheral blood. Source of these receptors: a woman in her 30s with COVID-19, enrolled during active disease.

V and J are TRBV10-1 and TRBJ2-1, with TRBD2 as a possible D gene (5 bases). Trimming cost V 4 bases and J 0 bases, with 16 bases left between them. Germline V gene data show CDR1 as WNHNN and CDR2 as SYGVQD (reference sequence). There are 17 residues in the CDR3. CDR3 in amino acids: CASSADPGDHSYNEQFF. CDR3 sequence (DNA): TGCGCCAGCAGTGCCGACCCCGGGGATCACTCCTACAATGAGCAGTTCTTC.

The CDR3: CASSTYTGAKEYGYTF. The CDR3 DNA follows: TGTGCCAGCAGTACCTACACAGGGGCCAAAGAGTATGGCTACACCTTC. The genes are TRBV6-6 and TRBJ1-2, with TRBD1 matching over 7 bases. This CDR3 has 16 amino acids. Germline CDR1 reads MNHNY; CDR2 reads SVGAGI (reference sequence). V trimming: 5 bases; J trimming: 5 bases; junction bases outside the gene matches: 14.

This clone was detected only a few times. This sequence joins TRBV9 and TRBJ1-2; D call uncertain. Germline lookup yields CDR1 SGDLS and CDR2 YYNGEE. This CDR3 has 12 residues. V gave up 0 bases and J gave up 6 bases, with 6 bases separating them. The chain's CDR3 is CASSVGGNGYTF. CDR3 bases: TGTGCCAGCAGCGTAGGTGGCAATGGCTACACCTTC.

V usage is TRBV13 and J usage is TRBJ2-1; the D is unclear. The CDR3 has 16 residues. The ends were cut back, 5 bases at V and 5 bases at J, with 19 bases in the middle. Germline V gives CDR1 PRHDT, CDR2 FYEKMQ (reference sequence). CDR3 region: CASSRMLGLPDNEQFF. The CDR3 region has the DNA TGTGCCAGCAGCCGTATGCTCGGGTTACCAGACAATGAGCAGTTCTTC. Based on the CDR3 plus reference TRBV13 and TRBJ2-1, the full variable domain is AAGVIQSPRHLIKEKRETATLKCYPIPRHDTVYWYQQGPGQDPQFLISFYEKMQSDKGSIPDRFSAQQFSDYHSELNMSSLELGDSALYFCASSRMLGLPDNEQFFGPGTRLTVL.

CDR3 in DNA: TGTGCCAGTACAGTCCAGATCTCTGGAAACACCATATATTTT. Translation: CASTVQISGNTIYF. The V and J genes are TRBV19 and TRBJ1-3; unclear D gene. The CDR3 extends over 14 amino acids. Germline CDR1 LNHDA, CDR2 SQIVND (reference sequence). The ends were cut back, 7 bases at V and 0 bases at J, with 10 bases in the middle.

This chain joins TRBV12-3 or TRBV12-4 and TRBJ2-5; D remains unclear. The CDR3 sequence is 13 residues long. V lost 2 bases to trimming and J lost 5 bases, with 9 bases between them. In DNA form, the CDR3 reads TGTGCCAGCAGTTTAAGTGGTAGTGAGACCCAGTACTTC. This sequence encodes CASSLSGSETQYF.

The chain recombines TRBV6-6 with TRBJ2-7, with TRBD2 identical over 8 bases. This CDR3 spans 15 amino acids. J lost 2 bases, V lost 5 bases, and 8 bases had no gene match. The germline V gene has CDR1 MNHNY and CDR2 SVGAGI (reference sequence). The DNA for the CDR3 is TGTGCCAGCAGTAGCGCGGGGGGACTAACCTACGAGCAGTACTTC. Translated: CASSSAGGLTYEQYF.

This chain uses TRBV11-2 with TRBJ1-1; D might be TRBD1 (5 bases). The germline CDR1 and CDR2 sequences are SGHAT and FQNNGV. V lost 5 bases to trimming and J lost 1 base, with 11 bases between them. This CDR3 region has 14 residues. This chain's CDR3 is CASSGGIWNTEAFF. The DNA for the CDR3 is TGTGCCAGCAGCGGGGGGATATGGAACACTGAAGCTTTCTTT.

A single count supports this clone. The CDR3 DNA follows: TGTGCCAGCAGCTTGTGGGGGGGCAAAAGCGGCATCGCTTTCTTT. Its translation is CASSLWGGKSGIAFF. J is TRBJ1-1 and V is TRBV5-4, with a tentative D call TRBD1 (6 bases). This CDR3 has 15 amino acids. Trimming shortened V by 1 base and J by 11 bases, and 21 bases separated the two germline ends. In germline, CDR1 is SGHNT, CDR2 YYREEE (reference sequence).

This clone was observed once. Here the CDR3 DNA reads TGTGCCAGCAGCTTTAACAGGGCCAATTCACCCCTCCACTTT. It codes for CASSFNRANSPLHF. V and J are TRBV11-2 and TRBJ1-6; D is perhaps TRBD1 (6 bases). Trimming left V 3 bases short and J 7 bases short, with 10 bases between. The CDR3 covers 14 residues. CDR1 is SGHAT and CDR2 is FQNNGV in the germline V gene.